What follows is one T cell receptor (beta chain) and its context. The sample belongs to a study of cytomegalovirus exposure and HLA in healthy donors. There are 15 residues in the CDR3. Losses at the gene ends were 0 bases for V and 6 bases for J; bases not matched to a gene: 1. Germline loops: CDR1 LGHNA, CDR2 YNFKEQ. The PCR contained 60 Vbeta and 13 Jbeta primers. Profiling relied on immunoSEQ multiplex PCR, and the TCRdb table lists in-frame clones only, not all of them. This sample has tens of thousands of clones, with 80% found just once. The genes are TRBV4-2 and TRBJ2-1; 11 nucleotides line up with TRBD2. Source material: PBMCs. The source is a woman between 35 and 50 years old in good health and CMV-seronegative. This CDR3 reads CASSQELAGVNEQFF. The DNA of the CDR3 is TGTGCCAGCAGCCAAGAACTAGCGGGAGTCAATGAGCAGTTCTTC.